The entry below gives a single TCR beta chain sequence along with its context. Followed over time, Seattle patients had been enrolled while infection was active. Study processing details: Reference gene primer amplification yielded estimated nucleated cell counts. Profiled with immunoSEQ multiplex PCR; TCRdb holds only in-frame clones, not every one. For V, J and clone size, that table is used; D and trimming come from the DNA. The sample holds about 270,000 clones; 91% are singletons and the top ten take around 2.5%. These data originate in a study of blood T cell repertoires in COVID-19. At the level of the study: The United States, Italy and Spain were the sources of the acute and convalescent COVID-19 samples. Nucleic acid was either cDNA or gDNA, and it came from T cells, B-cell-depleted T cells, or PBMCs.

The CDR3 covers 14 residues. V lost 3 bases and J 3 bases, leaving 8 bases between the germline ends. Germline V lookup: CDR1 LNHDA, CDR2 SQIVND (reference sequence). The sequencing input was peripheral blood. The receptor was isolated from a young adult with COVID-19, enrolled during active disease. This chain uses TRBV19 with TRBJ2-2; no firm D call. Here the CDR3 DNA reads TGTGCCAGTAGTATGGCTAGAGACACCGGGGAGCTGTTTTTT. Residues: CASSMARDTGELFF.